The next 19 T cell receptor beta chains were all read from a single sample in a study of radiation and T cells in renal cell carcinoma. Only in-frame clones appear in the TCRdb table, and some are missing; sequencing was by immunoSEQ multiplex PCR. The sample lists around 81,000 clones, about 85% occurring once. As for time point: blood 4 weeks post-SBRT, at nephrectomy. Treatment of the sample: 15 Gy SBRT to primary tumor, nephrectomy 4 weeks later. The sample consisted of blood, taken from a patient whose treatment included radiotherapy and nephrectomy. These TCRs come from a man between 45 and 60 years old with renal cell carcinoma.

The chain combines TRBV27 with TRBJ1-2; 7 bases line up with TRBD1. Trimming cost V 0 bases and J 7 bases; bases outside gene matches: 2. This CDR3 region has 13 residues. Germline V gives CDR1 MNHEY, CDR2 SMNVEV (reference sequence). The CDR3 protein is CASSLSRGLGYTF. CDR3 nucleotide sequence: TGTGCCAGCAGTTTATCGAGGGGGCTTGGCTACACCTTC.

In this sample, this clone turned up a few times. CDR3 loop: CAWSGRERNQPQHF. CDR3 bases: TGTGCCTGGAGTGGCAGGGAACGCAATCAGCCCCAGCATTTT. This chain uses TRBV30 with TRBJ1-5, with a possible D match to TRBD1 (5 bases). Germline V CDR1 and CDR2: GTSNPN, SVGIG (reference sequence). V gave up 1 base and J gave up 2 bases, with 9 bases separating them. CDR3 length: 14 amino acids. The whole variable domain, filled in from reference TRBV30 and TRBJ1-5, reads SQTIHQWPATLVQPVGSPLSLECTVEGTSNPNLYWYRQAAGRGLQLLFYSVGIGQISSEVPQNLSASRPQDRQFILSSKKLLLSDSGFYLCAWSGRERNQPQHFGDGTRLSIL.

V gene TRBV6-4 combines with J gene TRBJ1-2, with a tentative D call TRBD1 (5 bases). Germline CDR1 reads MRHNA; CDR2 reads SNTAGT. Trimming cost V 3 bases and J 0 bases, with 11 bases left between them. The CDR3 consists of 15 residues. The CDR3 bases are TGTGCCAGCAGTGAATGGGGCACCTCTAACTATGGCTACACCTTC. Encoded protein: CASSEWGTSNYGYTF.

The chain has TRBV11-2 and TRBJ1-1; maybe TRBD1 (5 bases). The V gene lost 5 bases and the J gene lost 4 bases, with 17 bases spanning the gap. Germline V gene sequence: CDR1 SGHAT, CDR2 FQNNGV. The CDR3 length is 15 residues. The CDR3 bases are TGTGCCAGCAGCCCTTTAGACGGCGGGGGCACTGAAGCTTTCTTT. Its protein product is CASSPLDGGGTEAFF.

This chain connects TRBV19 to TRBJ1-2; perhaps TRBD1 as D (5 bases). Germline V lookup: CDR1 LNHDA, CDR2 SQIVND (reference sequence). CDR3 size: 13 residues. The V and J ends lost 3 bases and 5 bases respectively, with 10 bases between them. CDR3 protein: CASSMIGAYGYTF. Written as DNA, the CDR3 is TGTGCCAGTAGTATGATAGGGGCGTATGGCTACACCTTC. Full variable domain (rest looked up from reference TRBV19 and TRBJ1-2): DGGITQSPKYLFRKEGQNVTLSCEQNLNHDAMYWYRQDPGQGLRLIYYSQIVNDFQKGDIAEGYSVSREKKESFPLTVTSAQKNPTAFYLCASSMIGAYGYTFGSGTRLTVV.

The chain carries TRBV6-1 and TRBJ1-1; a possible D gene is TRBD1 (6 bases). Looked up from germline, CDR1 is MNHNS and CDR2 is SASEGT. The CDR3 contains 16 residues. V lost 3 bases and J lost 3, with 17 bases in between. CDR3 protein: CASSERGGRGYTEAFF. DNA for the CDR3: TGTGCCAGCAGTGAGAGGGGGGGGCGCGGGTACACTGAAGCTTTCTTT.

The sample holds one count of this clone. The chain links TRBV6-4 to TRBJ1-2, with D possibly being TRBD1 (5 bases). The CDR3 sequence is 12 residues long. V lost 6 bases and J lost 8, with 13 bases in between. Germline assignment: CDR1 MRHNA and CDR2 SNTAGT. The CDR3 region is CASRGGIGGYTF. The DNA of the CDR3 is TGTGCCAGCAGGGGGGGGATTGGCGGCTACACCTTC.

This chain joins TRBV9 and TRBJ2-5; tentatively, D is TRBD2 (7 bases). Germline CDR1 is SGDLS and CDR2 is YYNGEE. The length of the CDR3 is 16 residues. Trimming cost V 4 bases and J 4 bases, with 20 bases left between them. Written as DNA, the CDR3 is TGTGCCAGCAGCCCGGACGGGGGGCTTGGGCGAGAGACCCAGTACTTC. Translation gives CASSPDGGLGRETQYF.

This chain connects TRBV9 to TRBJ2-7; TRBD2 aligns across 7 bases. V gave up 4 bases and J gave up 3 bases; unmatched junction bases: 10. Germline CDR1 is SGDLS and CDR2 is YYNGEE. The CDR3 has 15 amino acids. The CDR3 protein is CASSSPGGRGYEQYF. In DNA, the CDR3 is TGTGCCAGCAGCTCCCCCGGAGGGAGGGGCTACGAGCAGTACTTC.

This chain links TRBV7-3 with TRBJ1-1; D not certain. Germline V gene data show CDR1 as SGHTA and CDR2 as FQGTGA. The V gene lost 6 bases and the J gene lost 1 base, with 9 bases spanning the gap. This CDR3 has 13 residues. CDR3 sequence (DNA): TGTGCCAGCAGACGCGACCAGAACACTGAAGCTTTCTTT. This codes for CASRRDQNTEAFF.

The chain combines TRBV15 with TRBJ1-2, with D perhaps TRBD1 (5 bases). The CDR3 extends over 13 amino acids. Trimming took off 1 base at V and 9 bases at J, with 12 bases between the two ends. From germline, CDR1 is LNHNV and CDR2 YYDKDF (reference sequence). As DNA, the CDR3 is TGTGCCACCAGCAGAGGAGGGGACGACCGCTACACCTTC. Amino acid sequence: CATSRGGDDRYTF.

J is TRBJ1-5 and V is TRBV2, with unresolved D. There are 14 residues in the CDR3. CDR1 SNHLY and CDR2 FYNNEI come from the germline V gene. Trimming took off 2 bases at V and 8 bases at J, with 13 bases between the two ends. The chain's CDR3 is CASSEIRSQKPQHF. The CDR3 bases are TGTGCCAGCAGTGAAATCAGGTCCCAGAAGCCCCAGCATTTT.

The J gene is TRBJ2-1, the V gene TRBV18; D gene unclear. Germline CDR1 is KGHSH and CDR2 is LQKENI. V was pared by 1 base and J by 6 bases, with 13 bases between. This CDR3 comprises 15 residues. Here the CDR3 reads CASSPRSGPSNEQFF. CDR3 coding DNA: TGTGCCAGCTCACCACGGTCGGGCCCAAGCAATGAGCAGTTCTTC.

The genes are TRBV29-1 and TRBJ2-1; TRBD2 aligns across 8 bases. The trim removed 0 bases at V and 4 bases at J, leaving 5 bases unmatched. Germline CDR1 and CDR2: SQVTM and ANQGSEA. CDR3 size: 15 residues. CDR3 sequence: CSVEEIAGLYNEQFF. The DNA for the CDR3 is TGCAGCGTTGAAGAGATAGCGGGACTATACAATGAGCAGTTCTTC.

The chain employs TRBV7-3 and TRBJ2-2; no firm D call. V lost 2 bases, J lost 3 bases, and 4 bases lay in between. The CDR3 is made up of 13 amino acids. Germline lookup yields CDR1 SGHTA and CDR2 FQGTGA. The CDR3 bases are TGTGCCAGCAGCTTATCGGACACCGGGGAGCTGTTTTTT. It codes for CASSLSDTGELFF.

This clone has just one count. J is TRBJ2-5 and V is TRBV6-1, with no clear D. The germline V and J ends were trimmed by 2 bases and 5 bases, with 12 bases remaining between them. CDR1 is MNHNS, CDR2 SASEGT, per germline. The CDR3 sequence is 14 residues long. The CDR3 loop reads CASSEPFNAETQYF. The CDR3, as DNA: TGTGCCAGCAGTGAACCCTTCAACGCGGAGACCCAGTACTTC.

CDR3 residues: CASSERRGYTDTQYF. CDR3 coding DNA: TGTGCCAGCAGTGAACGGAGGGGATATACAGATACGCAGTATTTT. The J gene is TRBJ2-3, the V gene TRBV6-1; weak D call: TRBD2 (6 bases). The CDR3 contains 15 residues. Germline V CDR1 and CDR2: MNHNS, SASEGT. V lost 2 bases and J lost 3, with 12 bases in between.

In its sample, this clone was seen a few times. This chain uses TRBV7-9 with TRBJ1-1; no definite D call. Germline CDR1 is SEHNR and CDR2 is FQNEAQ (reference sequence). This CDR3 region has 11 residues. Trimming removed 5 bases at V and 8 bases at J, with 9 bases between. The CDR3 reads CASSRTAEAFF. CDR3 DNA: TGTGCCAGCAGCAGGACGGCCGAAGCTTTCTTT.

The chain carries TRBV5-4 and TRBJ1-2, with D uncertain. CDR1 and CDR2 (germline): SGHNT, YYREEE (reference sequence). The length of the CDR3 is 13 residues. Trimming removed 5 bases at V and 8 bases at J, with 16 bases between. The CDR3, as DNA: TGTGCCAGCAGTTATTACGAGCGCGGAGGCTACACCTTC. Protein sequence: CASSYYERGGYTF.